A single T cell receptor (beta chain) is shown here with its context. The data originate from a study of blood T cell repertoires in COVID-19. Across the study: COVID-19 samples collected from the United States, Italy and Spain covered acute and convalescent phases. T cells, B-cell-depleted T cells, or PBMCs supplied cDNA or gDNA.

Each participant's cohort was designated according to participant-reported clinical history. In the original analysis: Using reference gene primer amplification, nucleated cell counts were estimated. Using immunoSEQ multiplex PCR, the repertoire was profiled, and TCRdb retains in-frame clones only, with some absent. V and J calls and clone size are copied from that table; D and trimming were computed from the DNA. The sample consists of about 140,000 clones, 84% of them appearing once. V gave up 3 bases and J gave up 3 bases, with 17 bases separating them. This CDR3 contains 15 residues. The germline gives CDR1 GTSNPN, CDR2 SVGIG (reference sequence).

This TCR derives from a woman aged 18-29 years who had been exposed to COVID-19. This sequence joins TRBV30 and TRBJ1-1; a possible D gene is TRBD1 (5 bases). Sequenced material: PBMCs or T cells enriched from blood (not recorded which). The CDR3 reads CAWRTGGLSDTEAFF. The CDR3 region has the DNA TGTGCCTGGAGAACGGGGGGTCTCTCGGACACTGAAGCTTTCTTT.